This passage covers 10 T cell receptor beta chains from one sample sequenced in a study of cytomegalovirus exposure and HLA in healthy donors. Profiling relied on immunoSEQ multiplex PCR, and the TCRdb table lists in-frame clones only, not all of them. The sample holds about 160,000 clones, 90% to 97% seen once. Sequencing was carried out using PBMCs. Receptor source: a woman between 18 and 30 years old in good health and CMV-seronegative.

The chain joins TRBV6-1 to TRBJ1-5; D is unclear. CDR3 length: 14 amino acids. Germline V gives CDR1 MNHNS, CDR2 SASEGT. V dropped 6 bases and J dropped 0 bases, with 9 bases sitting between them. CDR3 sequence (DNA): TGTGCCAGCAGCAGGATAGTTAGCAATCAGCCCCAGCATTTT. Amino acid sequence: CASSRIVSNQPQHF.

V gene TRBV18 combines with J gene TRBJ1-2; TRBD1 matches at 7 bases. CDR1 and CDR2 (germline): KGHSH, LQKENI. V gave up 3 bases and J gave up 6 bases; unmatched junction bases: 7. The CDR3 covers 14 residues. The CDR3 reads CASSPQTGTHGYTF. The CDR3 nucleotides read TGTGCCAGCTCACCGCAGACAGGGACGCATGGCTACACCTTC.

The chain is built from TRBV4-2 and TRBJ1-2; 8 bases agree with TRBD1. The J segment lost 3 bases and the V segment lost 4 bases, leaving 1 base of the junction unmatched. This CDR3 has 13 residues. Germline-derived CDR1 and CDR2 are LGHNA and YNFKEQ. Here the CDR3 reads CASSPQGDYGYTF. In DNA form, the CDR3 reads TGTGCCAGCAGCCCACAGGGGGACTATGGCTACACCTTC.

The DNA for the CDR3 is TGTGCCAGCAGTCGGACAGGGGGCTATGGCTACACCTTC. It translates to CASSRTGGYGYTF. The J gene is TRBJ1-2, the V gene TRBV5-4; the match to TRBD1 covers 10 bases. CDR1 and CDR2 (germline): SGHNT, YYREEE (reference sequence). After removal of 5 bases from V and 4 bases from J, the junction contained 2 bases not matched to a gene. This CDR3 region has 13 residues.

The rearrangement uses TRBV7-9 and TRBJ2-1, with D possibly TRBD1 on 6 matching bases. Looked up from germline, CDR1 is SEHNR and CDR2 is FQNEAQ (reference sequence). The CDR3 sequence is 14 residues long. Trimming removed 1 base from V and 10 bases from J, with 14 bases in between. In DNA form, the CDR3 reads TGTGCCAGCAGCTTAGGACTGGGGGCTGACGAGCAGTTCTTC. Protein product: CASSLGLGADEQFF.

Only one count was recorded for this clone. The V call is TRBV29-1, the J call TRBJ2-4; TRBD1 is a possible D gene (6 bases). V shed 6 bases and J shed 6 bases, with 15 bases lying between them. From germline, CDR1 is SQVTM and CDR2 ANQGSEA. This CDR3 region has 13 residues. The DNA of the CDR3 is TGCAGCGTCGTAAATCAGGGGACAAACATTCAGTACTTC. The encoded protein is CSVVNQGTNIQYF.

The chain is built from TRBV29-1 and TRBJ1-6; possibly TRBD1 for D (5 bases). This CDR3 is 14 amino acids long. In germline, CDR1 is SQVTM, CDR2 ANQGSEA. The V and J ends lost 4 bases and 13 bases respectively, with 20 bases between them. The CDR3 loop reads CSVGGVGGLSPLHF. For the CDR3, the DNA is TGCAGCGTTGGCGGGGTGGGGGGACTTTCCCCCCTCCACTTT.

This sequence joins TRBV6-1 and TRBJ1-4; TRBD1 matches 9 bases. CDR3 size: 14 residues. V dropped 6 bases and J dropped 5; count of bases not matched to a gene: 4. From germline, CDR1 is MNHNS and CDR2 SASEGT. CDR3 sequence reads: CASRGQGGNEKLFF. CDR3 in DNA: TGTGCCAGCAGGGGACAGGGTGGAAATGAAAAACTGTTTTTT.

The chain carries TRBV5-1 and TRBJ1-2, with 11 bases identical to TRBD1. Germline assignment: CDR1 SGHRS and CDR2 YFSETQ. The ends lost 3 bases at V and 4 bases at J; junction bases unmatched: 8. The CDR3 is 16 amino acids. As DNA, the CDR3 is TGCGCCAGCAGCTGGGCCCTGGACAGGGGGCTCTATGGCTACACCTTC. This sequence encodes CASSWALDRGLYGYTF.

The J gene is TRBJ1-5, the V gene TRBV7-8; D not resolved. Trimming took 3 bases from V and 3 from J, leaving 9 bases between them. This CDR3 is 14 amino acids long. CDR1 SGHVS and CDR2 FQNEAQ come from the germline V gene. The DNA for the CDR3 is TGTGCCAGCAGCTTGAACGAGATCAATCAGCCCCAGCATTTT. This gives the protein CASSLNEINQPQHF.